Shown below are 20 T cell receptor beta chains from a single sample sequenced in a study of cytomegalovirus exposure and HLA in healthy donors (dated by TCRdb to 2016 to 2017). The receptor library was made with the immunoSEQ multiplex PCR assay. For the multiplex PCR, a mixture combining 60 forward primers for TCR Vbeta segments and 13 reverse primers for TCR Jbeta segments was used. The immuneACCESS repertoire file appears here via TCRdb, limited to in-frame rearrangements. These files lack a portion of the clones; in checked studies, under half of the deficit traces to unresolved V genes, and the cause of the others is not known. This sample holds 79,000 or so clones; roughly three quarters were observed only once. In total, the top ten clones hold around 22% of the sample. The sample was PBMCs. The receptors here all came from a woman aged 40 to 50 in good health and CMV-seropositive.

A few counts support this clone. The chain carries TRBV28 and TRBJ2-1; 8 positions match TRBD1. Germline V gene lookup returns CDR1 MDHEN and CDR2 SYDVKM. Trimming at V came to 6 bases and at J to 0 bases, leaving 10 bases not matched to a gene. The CDR3 loop spans 17 amino acids. CDR3 in amino acids: CASSPLSQGDSYNEQFF. In DNA form, the CDR3 reads TGTGCCAGCAGCCCCTTGTCACAGGGGGACTCCTACAATGAGCAGTTCTTC.

V usage is TRBV27 and J usage is TRBJ2-7; 13 bases map to TRBD2. Trimming at V came to 5 bases and at J to 4 bases, leaving 8 bases not matched to a gene. The length of the CDR3 is 16 residues. In germline, CDR1 is MNHEY, CDR2 SMNVEV (reference sequence). The CDR3 nucleotides read TGTGCCAGCAGTCGCATGGGGACTAGCGGGAATTACGAGCAGTACTTC. It yields the protein CASSRMGTSGNYEQYF.

The gene calls are TRBV28 and TRBJ2-5; D is unresolved. This CDR3 contains 14 residues. Germline CDR1 MDHEN, CDR2 SYDVKM. V dropped 5 bases and J dropped 4 bases, with 14 bases sitting between them. CDR3 nucleotides: TGTGCCAGCAGTAGTAGCCGGTTGGGAGAGACCCAGTACTTC. It encodes CASSSSRLGETQYF.

This clone was counted only a few times. The V and J genes are TRBV7-6 and TRBJ1-3; D is unresolved. CDR3 length: 15 residues. Germline V gene data show CDR1 as SGHVS and CDR2 as FNYEAQ. V lost 1 base and J lost 2, with 9 bases in between. CDR3 bases: TGTGCCAGCAGCTTAGACTTAACTCCTGGAAACACCATATATTTT. Translation gives CASSLDLTPGNTIYF.

The V call is TRBV4-2, the J call TRBJ2-2, with D perhaps matching TRBD1 (5 bases). This CDR3 has 16 residues. The germline gives CDR1 LGHNA, CDR2 YNFKEQ. V lost 0 bases and J 0 bases, leaving 8 bases between the germline ends. The CDR3 nucleotides are TGTGCCAGCAGCCAAGACACAGGCGCGAACACCGGGGAGCTGTTTTTT. Translating gives CASSQDTGANTGELFF.

This chain uses TRBV19 with TRBJ1-2, with 12 nucleotides matching TRBD1. The germline V gene has CDR1 LNHDA and CDR2 SQIVND (reference sequence). The CDR3 length is 17 residues. V lost 5 bases to trimming and J lost 6 bases; unmatched junction nucleotides: 13. The CDR3 coding sequence is TGTGCCAGTAGTGACCGGGACAGGGGGCTCGTACTTGATGGCTACACCTTC. This codes for CASSDRDRGLVLDGYTF.

V usage is TRBV9 and J usage is TRBJ2-5, with 12 bases lining up with TRBD1. This CDR3 is 15 amino acids long. With V trimmed by 4 bases and J by 5 bases, 6 bases remained unmatched. Germline CDR1 reads SGDLS; CDR2 reads YYNGEE. CDR3 in amino acids: CASSRGQGAGETQYF. CDR3 in DNA: TGTGCCAGCAGCAGGGGACAGGGGGCGGGTGAGACCCAGTACTTC.

J is TRBJ2-1 and V is TRBV12-5; TRBD2 aligns across 11 bases. This CDR3 is 18 amino acids long. The junction had 12 bases not matched to a gene; V was cut back by 1 base and J by 7 bases. Per the germline V gene, CDR1 is LGHNT and CDR2 is FRNRAP. CDR3 sequence: CASGLGLAGGREVNEQFF. CDR3 nucleotides: TGTGCTAGTGGTTTGGGCCTAGCGGGAGGCAGGGAGGTGAATGAGCAGTTCTTC.

The chain carries TRBV5-1 and TRBJ2-3, with 11 bases lining up with TRBD2. J lost 3 bases, V lost 3 bases, and 6 bases had no gene match. Germline assignment: CDR1 SGHRS and CDR2 YFSETQ. The length of the CDR3 is 16 residues. CDR3: CASSSGRTSGTDTQYF. CDR3 in DNA: TGCGCCAGCAGCTCAGGAAGGACTAGCGGGACAGATACGCAGTATTTT. The variable domain in full, completed from reference TRBV5-1 and TRBJ2-3, reads KAGVTQTPRYLIKTRGQQVTLSCSPISGHRSVSWYQQTPGQGLQFLFEYFSETQRNKGNFPGRFSGRQFSNSRSEMNVSTLELGDSALYLCASSSGRTSGTDTQYFGPGTRLTVL.

Only one count was recorded for this clone. Other DNA sequences in the same sample also yield this CDR3. The gene calls are TRBV15 and TRBJ2-3; 7 nucleotides line up with TRBD2. CDR1 LNHNV and CDR2 YYDKDF come from the germline V gene (reference sequence). This CDR3 has 17 residues. V was clipped by 0 bases and J by 4 bases; unmatched bases: 10. This CDR3 reads CATSRDRGLGGADTQYF. For the CDR3, the DNA is TGTGCCACCAGCAGAGATCGCGGTTTGGGGGGGGCAGATACGCAGTATTTT.

This clone was detected only a few times. The chain recombines TRBV6-4 with TRBJ2-1; no clear D. Trimming pared 9 bases from V and 6 bases from J, leaving 6 bases between. The CDR3 extends over 10 amino acids. The germline V gene has CDR1 MRHNA and CDR2 SNTAGT. CDR3 in amino acids: CASISNEQFF. The CDR3 DNA follows: TGTGCCAGTATCAGCAATGAGCAGTTCTTC.

This chain joins TRBV15 and TRBJ2-4; 7 bases match TRBD2. The CDR3 has 15 amino acids. V was pared by 1 base and J by 7 bases, with 7 bases of the junction left unmatched. Germline CDR1 and CDR2: LNHNV and YYDKDF (reference sequence). The CDR3 here is CATSRGGGRGNIQYF. The DNA of the CDR3 is TGTGCCACCAGCAGAGGGGGCGGGAGAGGGAACATTCAGTACTTC.

The chain is built from TRBV7-9 and TRBJ1-1; 10 nucleotides agree with TRBD1. The CDR3 runs to 15 residues. Germline CDR1 SEHNR, CDR2 FQNEAQ (reference sequence). With V trimmed by 5 bases and J by 5 bases, 8 bases remained unmatched. The CDR3 DNA follows: TGTGCCAGCAGCCCCCCCGGGACAGGGGATACTGAAGCTTTCTTT. Protein sequence: CASSPPGTGDTEAFF. Using reference TRBV7-9 and TRBJ1-1 for the parts outside the CDR3, the full variable domain is DTGVSQNPRHKITKRGQNVTFRCDPISEHNRLYWYRQTLGQGPEFLTYFQNEAQLEKSRLLSDRFSAERPKGSFSTLEIQRTEQGDSAMYLCASSPPGTGDTEAFFGQGTRLTVV.

The chain has TRBV14 and TRBJ1-3, with 7 bases aligning to TRBD1. The CDR3 totals 14 residues. The J segment lost 4 bases and the V segment lost 3 bases, leaving 3 bases of the junction unmatched. Per germline, CDR1 SGHDN and CDR2 FVKESK. Written as DNA, the CDR3 is TGTGCCAGCAGCCAGACAGGGCACGGAAACACCATATATTTT. Amino acids: CASSQTGHGNTIYF.

This rearrangement joins TRBV5-6 to TRBJ2-5; D is uncertain. Trimming removed 1 base from V and 0 bases from J, with 10 bases in between. The germline gives CDR1 SGHDT, CDR2 YYEEEE. The CDR3 sequence is 15 residues long. CDR3 amino acids: CASSLRRLYQETQYF. In DNA form, the CDR3 reads TGTGCCAGCAGCTTGCGGAGACTGTACCAAGAGACCCAGTACTTC.

This rearrangement joins TRBV6-5 to TRBJ2-7, with D possibly TRBD1 on 5 matching bases. V lost 6 bases, J lost 2 bases, and 14 bases lay in between. Germline loops: CDR1 MNHEY, CDR2 SVGAGI. The CDR3 is made up of 14 amino acids. The CDR3 reads CASRRRQITYEQYF. In DNA, the CDR3 is TGTGCCAGCAGGCGTCGACAGATTACCTACGAGCAGTACTTC.

V usage is TRBV6-1 and J usage is TRBJ1-2; 11 bases are a match to TRBD1. J lost 3 bases, V lost 1 base, and 1 base had no gene match. Germline CDR1 is MNHNS and CDR2 is SASEGT. CDR3 length: 15 residues. The CDR3 DNA reads TGTGCCAGCAGTGAAGGGACAGGGGGCTACTATGGCTACACCTTC. Its protein is CASSEGTGGYYGYTF.

The chain employs TRBV7-8 and TRBJ1-3; a weak D match, TRBD1 (5 bases). Germline-derived CDR1 and CDR2 are SGHVS and FQNEAQ. This CDR3 has 15 amino acids. Trimming stripped 2 bases from V and 1 base from J, with 9 bases between. The CDR3 coding sequence is TGTGCCAGCAGCTTATTTGCAGGGTCTGGAAACACCATATATTTT. Residues: CASSLFAGSGNTIYF. Based on the CDR3 plus reference TRBV7-8 and TRBJ1-3, the full variable domain is GAGVSQSPRYKVAKRGQDVALRCDPISGHVSLFWYQQALGQGPEFLTYFQNEAQLDKSGLPSDRFFAERPEGSVSTLKIQRTQQEDSAVYLCASSLFAGSGNTIYFGEGSWLTVV.

This CDR3 reads CASSKFPGAGDCPRYEQYF. CDR3 nucleotide sequence: TGTGCCAGCAGCAAATTCCCAGGGGCGGGAGACTGTCCTCGATACGAGCAGTACTTC. V gene TRBV21-1 combines with J gene TRBJ2-7; the table's D call, TRBD2, was not checked against the DNA. TRBV21-1 is designated a pseudogene. This CDR3 region has 19 residues.

This clone was seen only once. This chain uses TRBV5-6 with TRBJ2-5; no clear D gene. CDR1 is SGHDT and CDR2 is YYEEEE in the germline V gene. CDR3 length equals 15 residues. Trimming shortened V by 4 bases and J by 5 bases, and 18 bases separated the two germline ends. The CDR3 DNA reads as TGTGCCAGCAGCCTTTCCGGTCCAGGCGCGGAGACCCAGTACTTC. It yields the protein CASSLSGPGAETQYF.